The clone carrying this T cell receptor beta chain has more than one count but fewer than ten. This sequence may be a read error, since a much larger clone differs from it by one base. The record originates from a study of blood T cells in healthy people across ages. The germline V gene encodes CDR1 SQVTM and CDR2 ANQGSEA. This CDR3 comprises 12 residues. The authors ran a second PCR of 7 to 11 cycles using a sample-barcoded 5' primer and a J-beta primer mix. Researchers report that each sample yielded at least 3 million CDR3-containing paired-end reads. TCRdb re-derived calls from the 5' RACE reads in MiXCR, one entry per CDR3 protein. Of hundreds of thousands of distinct CDR3 sequences listed, about 21% were seen once; the top ten hold 3% to 4%.

Sequences were obtained from blood. This TCR derives from a man aged 65 to 85 in good health. V gene TRBV29-1 combines with J gene TRBJ2-5; D may be TRBD1 or TRBD2 (5 bases each). Written as DNA, the CDR3 is TGCAGCGTTGAATCCTTCAGGGAGACCCGGTACTTC. It translates to CSVESFRETRYF.